These 20 T cell receptor beta chains were sequenced from one sample in a study of cytomegalovirus exposure and HLA in healthy donors (dated by TCRdb to 2016 to 2017). The library was built by means of the immunoSEQ multiplex PCR assay. A mixture of 60 forward primers for TCR Vbeta segments and 13 reverse primers for TCR Jbeta segments was used in the multiplex PCR. TCRdb's version of the immuneACCESS table is confined to in-frame rearrangements and falls short of the full clone set. An unresolved V gene accounts for under half of the shortfall where checked; the remainder is of unknown origin. For this sample there are almost 95,000 clones; over 60% appear just once. The biggest ten clones account for 3.5% to 4.5% of the sample. The sequencing input was PBMCs. The receptor set was obtained from a man aged 25 to 45 in good health and CMV-seronegative.

In its sample, this clone was seen a few times. This sequence joins TRBV25-1 and TRBJ2-7, with D uncertain. The CDR3 contains 13 residues. V was trimmed by 4 bases and J by 2 bases, leaving 9 bases between them. CDR1 is MGHDK, CDR2 SYGVNS, per germline. The CDR3 loop reads CASSGPNPYEQYF. CDR3 nucleotides: TGTGCCAGCAGTGGGCCGAACCCCTACGAGCAGTACTTC.

The V call is TRBV19, the J call TRBJ2-1; D perhaps matches TRBD2 (5 bases). The CDR3 is 14 residues long. CDR1 is LNHDA and CDR2 is SQIVND in the germline V gene (reference sequence). With 9 bases removed from V and 4 bases from J, the gap between germline ends came to 16 bases. The CDR3, as DNA: TGTGCCAGCAGCTCTAGCCTAGGGTACAATGAGCAGTTCTTC. Translated, it gives CASSSSLGYNEQFF.

The rearrangement links TRBV4-1 to TRBJ2-7, with TRBD1 identical over 11 bases. Losses at the gene ends were 3 bases for V and 6 bases for J; bases not matched to a gene: 7. Germline CDR1 and CDR2: MGHRA and YSYEKL. The CDR3 consists of 15 residues. CDR3 sequence (DNA): TGCGCCAGCAGCCATCTCCGGGACAGGGGGTCCGAGCAGTACTTC. Protein: CASSHLRDRGSEQYF.

Only one count was recorded for this clone. The V gene is TRBV7-8, the J gene TRBJ1-5, with TRBD1 as a possible D gene (6 bases). Trimming pared 2 bases from V and 0 bases from J, leaving 17 bases between. This CDR3 comprises 18 residues. The germline CDR1 and CDR2 sequences are SGHVS and FQNEAQ. The CDR3 DNA follows: TGTGCCAGCAGCTTACTCCGGACAGATCAATATAGCAATCAGCCCCAGCATTTT. Encoded protein: CASSLLRTDQYSNQPQHF.

This chain uses TRBV6-5 with TRBJ2-7; weak D call: TRBD1 (5 bases). V shed 10 bases and J shed 0 bases, with 7 bases lying between them. The CDR3 sequence is 11 residues long. The germline V gene has CDR1 MNHEY and CDR2 SVGAGI. This CDR3 is CATGASYEQYF. The CDR3 DNA reads TGTGCCACTGGGGCCTCCTACGAGCAGTACTTC.

V is TRBV6-1 and J is TRBJ2-5; 8 nucleotides agree with TRBD1. Trimming took 6 bases from V and 4 from J; bases not matched to a gene: 4. This CDR3 is built from 13 residues. Germline V gene sequence: CDR1 MNHNS, CDR2 SASEGT. CDR3 region: CASSRQGRETQYF. The CDR3 region has the DNA TGTGCCAGCAGCAGACAGGGGCGAGAGACCCAGTACTTC.

The V call is TRBV5-1, the J call TRBJ2-3, with 8 bases that match TRBD2. The CDR3 has 15 amino acids. V lost 1 base, J lost 1 base, and 2 bases stayed unmatched. The germline V gene has CDR1 SGHRS and CDR2 YFSETQ. This CDR3 reads CASSLSSGRTDTQYF. The CDR3 DNA is TGCGCCAGCAGCTTGTCTAGCGGGCGCACAGATACGCAGTATTTT.

This sequence joins TRBV18 and TRBJ2-3; TRBD2 matches 15 bases. There are 17 residues in the CDR3. Germline values: CDR1 KGHSH, CDR2 LQKENI. Trimming took 3 bases from V and 4 from J; bases not matched to a gene: 5. CDR3 bases: TGTGCCAGCTCACCGCCGGGACTAGCGGGGGGCTCAGATACGCAGTATTTT. It is translated as CASSPPGLAGGSDTQYF.

This chain links TRBV28 with TRBJ2-2; 8 bases match TRBD1. V shed 6 bases and J 5 bases; nucleotides not matched to a gene: 8. In germline, CDR1 is MDHEN, CDR2 SYDVKM. The CDR3 runs to 15 residues. This CDR3 reads CASSLRTGRTGELFF. In DNA form, the CDR3 reads TGTGCCAGCAGCCTGAGGACAGGGAGGACCGGGGAGCTGTTTTTT.

The rearrangement links TRBV15 to TRBJ1-1, with 10 nucleotides matching TRBD1. The germline CDR1 and CDR2 sequences are LNHNV and YYDKDF (reference sequence). The J segment lost 3 bases and the V segment lost 1 base, leaving 2 bases of the junction unmatched. CDR3 size: 15 residues. The CDR3 is CATSRVGTGDTEAFF. In DNA form, the CDR3 reads TGTGCCACCAGCAGAGTTGGGACAGGGGACACTGAAGCTTTCTTT.

Of note for this clone: At one boundary the junction diverges from the germline segment, which might be a read error. V gene TRBV7-9 combines with J gene TRBJ2-5, with D tentatively TRBD2 (5 bases). CDR1 is SEHNR and CDR2 is FQNEAQ in the germline V gene (reference sequence). The CDR3 loop spans 15 amino acids. The CDR3 loop reads CSSSLALIASKTQYF. For the CDR3, the DNA is TGTTCCAGCAGCTTAGCGCTAATAGCGAGTAAGACCCAGTACTTC.

This clone was recorded a few times. The chain links TRBV4-1 to TRBJ1-5; no clear D gene. V dropped 1 base and J dropped 0 bases, with 7 bases sitting between them. The germline V gene has CDR1 MGHRA and CDR2 YSYEKL. The CDR3 extends over 15 amino acids. CDR3 coding DNA: TGCGCCAGCAGCCAAGTAACAGTTAGCAATCAGCCCCAGCATTTT. Amino acid sequence: CASSQVTVSNQPQHF.

This chain connects TRBV9 to TRBJ2-5; D is possibly TRBD1 (5 bases). Trimming stripped 1 base from V and 7 bases from J, with 20 bases between. Germline V gene sequence: CDR1 SGDLS, CDR2 YYNGEE. CDR3 length: 16 residues. DNA for the CDR3: TGTGCCAGCAGCGTAAATCCGGACACGGAGACGGGGACCCAGTACTTC. This sequence encodes CASSVNPDTETGTQYF.

J is TRBJ1-1 and V is TRBV29-1, with D possibly TRBD1 on 5 matching bases. Germline V CDR1 and CDR2: SQVTM, ANQGSEA. CDR3 length: 14 residues. The V end lost 6 bases, the J end lost 4 bases, and 18 bases lay between the germline ends. The CDR3 spells CSVRREGLRTEAFF. The CDR3 coding sequence is TGCAGCGTGCGCCGGGAGGGGTTGCGCACTGAAGCTTTCTTT. Using reference TRBV29-1 and TRBJ1-1 for the parts outside the CDR3, the full variable domain is SAVISQKPSRDICQRGTSLTIQCQVDSQVTMMFWYRQQPGQSLTLIATANQGSEATYESGFVIDKFPISRPNLTFSTLTVSNMSPEDSSIYLCSVRREGLRTEAFFGQGTRLTVV.

This clone occurred a few times. This sequence joins TRBV4-3 and TRBJ2-7; 7 positions match TRBD1. Germline V gives CDR1 LGHNA, CDR2 YSLEER. The trim removed 0 bases at V and 2 bases at J, leaving 7 bases unmatched. The CDR3 loop spans 16 amino acids. The CDR3: CASSQETRDSPYEQYF. CDR3 in DNA: TGCGCCAGCAGCCAAGAAACGAGGGACAGTCCCTACGAGCAGTACTTC.

This chain connects TRBV5-1 to TRBJ2-7; TRBD2 agrees at 13 bases. Germline-derived CDR1 and CDR2 are SGHRS and YFSETQ. The length of the CDR3 is 14 residues. The junction had 4 bases not matched to a gene; V was cut back by 6 bases and J by 4 bases. CDR3 bases: TGCGCCAGCACGCGGACTAGCGGGAGATACGAGCAGTACTTC. Translation gives CASTRTSGRYEQYF.

The J gene is TRBJ2-3, the V gene TRBV6-5; TRBD1 agrees at 7 bases. The germline CDR1 and CDR2 sequences are MNHEY and SVGAGI. Losses at the gene ends were 5 bases for V and 4 bases for J; bases not matched to a gene: 6. The CDR3 runs to 14 residues. CDR3 protein: CASSLQGHADTQYF. The DNA for the CDR3 is TGTGCCAGCAGTCTACAGGGGCACGCAGATACGCAGTATTTT.

DNA of the CDR3: TGTGCCAGCTTTGGGGGGACAGCAACCTACGAGCAGTACTTC. Translation: CASFGGTATYEQYF. This chain uses TRBV28 with TRBJ2-7, with TRBD1 as a possible D gene (7 bases). The CDR3 extends over 14 amino acids. Trimming took off 8 bases at V and 2 bases at J, with 16 bases between the two ends. Per germline, CDR1 MDHEN and CDR2 SYDVKM.

The J gene is TRBJ1-4, the V gene TRBV12-5; 7 bases agree with TRBD1. The CDR3 has 14 amino acids. The germline V gene has CDR1 LGHNT and CDR2 FRNRAP. V was pared by 5 bases and J by 8 bases, with 8 bases of the junction left unmatched. This chain's CDR3 is CASGATGYGEKLFF. The CDR3 DNA reads TGTGCTAGTGGTGCGACAGGGTATGGGGAAAAACTGTTTTTT. Based on the CDR3 plus reference TRBV12-5 and TRBJ1-4, the full variable domain is DARVTQTPRHKVTEMGQEVTMRCQPILGHNTVFWYRQTMMQGLELLAYFRNRAPLDDSGMPKDRFSAEMPDATLATLKIQPSEPRDSAVYFCASGATGYGEKLFFGSGTQLSVL.

The rearrangement uses TRBV7-9 and TRBJ2-1, with D uncertain. The CDR3 is 13 residues long. Per germline, CDR1 SEHNR and CDR2 FQNEAQ (reference sequence). The V end was cut by 5 bases, the J end by 8 bases, with 13 bases between. Here the CDR3 reads CASSPPNGDEQFF. DNA for the CDR3: TGTGCCAGCAGCCCCCCGAATGGAGATGAGCAGTTCTTC.